The clone carrying this T cell receptor (beta chain) occurred a few times. TCRdb re-called the RT-PCR reads through MiXCR, storing one row per CDR3 protein. The data show about a million distinct CDR3 sequences, approximately 19% seen once. The data stem from a study of patients and donors after allogeneic stem cell transplantation. The specimen sequenced was blood, either unsorted or a sorted T cell fraction (not recorded which). The receptor's source is a human donor who was either an allogeneic HSCT recipient or a stem cell or donor lymphocyte infusion donor (not recorded which). It is not recorded whose cells these are; they may come from a transplant donor.

The CDR3 coding sequence is TGCAGTGGGGGGAGCTCAACTAATGAAAAACTGTTTTTT. Amino acid sequence: CSGGSSTNEKLFF. The V gene is TRBV20-1, the J gene TRBJ1-4, with D tentatively TRBD1 (5 bases). V lost 7 bases and J lost 0, with 9 bases in between. Looked up from germline, CDR1 is DFQATT and CDR2 is SNEGSKA (reference sequence). This CDR3 is built from 13 residues.